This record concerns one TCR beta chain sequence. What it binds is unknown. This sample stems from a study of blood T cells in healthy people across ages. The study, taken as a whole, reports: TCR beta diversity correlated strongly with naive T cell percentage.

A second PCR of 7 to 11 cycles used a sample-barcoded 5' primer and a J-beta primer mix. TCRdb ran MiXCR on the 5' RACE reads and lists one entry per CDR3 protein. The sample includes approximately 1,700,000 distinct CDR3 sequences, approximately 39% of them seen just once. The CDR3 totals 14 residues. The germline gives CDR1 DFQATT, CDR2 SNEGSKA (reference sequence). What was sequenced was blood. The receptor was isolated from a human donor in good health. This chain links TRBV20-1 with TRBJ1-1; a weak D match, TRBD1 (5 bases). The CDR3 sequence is CRMTGTESYTEAFF. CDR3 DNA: TGCAGGATGACCGGGACGGAGAGTTACACTGAAGCTTTCTTT.